The 23 T cell receptor beta chains listed next were all sequenced from one sample in a study of shared clonotypes between healthy human individuals. The method was immunoSEQ multiplex PCR; TCRdb's version includes in-frame clones alone and lacks a portion of them. The sample has 2,500,000 or so clones; 93% are singletons. Sequenced sample: naive CD4+ T cells from PBMCs. Subset of the sample: CD45RA+ positively selected. These receptors were collected from a young man in good health. Some clones in this sample may be carry-over from other donors' samples.

The rearrangement uses TRBV29-1 and TRBJ2-2; 7 bases align to TRBD1. Germline V gives CDR1 SQVTM, CDR2 ANQGSEA. J lost 1 base, V lost 6 bases, and 5 bases had no gene match. This CDR3 spans 14 amino acids. The CDR3 DNA reads as TGCAGCGTGCTAAGGGGGCTGAACACCGGGGAGCTGTTTTTT. It encodes CSVLRGLNTGELFF.

The rearrangement uses TRBV5-1 and TRBJ1-4; TRBD1 agrees at 9 bases. The CDR3 extends over 16 amino acids. J lost 4 bases, V lost 4 bases, and 8 bases had no gene match. Germline assignment: CDR1 SGHRS and CDR2 YFSETQ. CDR3 coding DNA: TGCGCCAGCAGCCCGGGGACAGGGAATAATAATGAAAAACTGTTTTTT. Translating it yields CASSPGTGNNNEKLFF. Based on the CDR3 plus reference TRBV5-1 and TRBJ1-4, the full variable domain is KAGVTQTPRYLIKTRGQQVTLSCSPISGHRSVSWYQQTPGQGLQFLFEYFSETQRNKGNFPGRFSGRQFSNSRSEMNVSTLELGDSALYLCASSPGTGNNNEKLFFGSGTQLSVL.

This chain's CDR3 is CASRDRGRRGYGYTF. The CDR3 DNA is TGTGCCAGCAGGGACAGGGGAAGACGTGGCTATGGCTACACCTTC. V gene TRBV6-4 combines with J gene TRBJ1-2; 9 bases line up with TRBD1. The CDR3 is 15 residues long. The germline CDR1 and CDR2 sequences are MRHNA and SNTAGT. Trimming at V came to 6 bases and at J to 4 bases, leaving 9 bases not matched to a gene.

The CDR3 sequence: CASSFRGISNQPQHF. The CDR3 DNA reads TGTGCCAGCAGTTTCAGGGGCATAAGCAATCAGCCCCAGCATTTT. This sequence joins TRBV27 and TRBJ1-5, with a possible D match to TRBD1 (6 bases). This CDR3 is built from 15 residues. Germline V gene sequence: CDR1 MNHEY, CDR2 SMNVEV (reference sequence). Trimming shortened V by 3 bases and J by 1 base, and 10 bases separated the two germline ends.

The CDR3 nucleotides are TGCAGCGTGCGGGGACGGATGGGTGAAAAACTGTTTTTT. As protein: CSVRGRMGEKLFF. The chain uses TRBV29-1 and TRBJ1-4; perhaps TRBD1 as D (5 bases). The germline V gene has CDR1 SQVTM and CDR2 ANQGSEA. V lost 6 bases and J lost 7, with 15 bases in between. The length of the CDR3 is 13 residues.

V usage is TRBV14 and J usage is TRBJ2-4; D unclear. The CDR3 sequence is 14 residues long. V was clipped by 5 bases and J by 3 bases, with 11 bases between them. Germline V gene sequence: CDR1 SGHDN, CDR2 FVKESK. The CDR3 DNA reads as TGTGCCAGCAGCATTGGCCTTGGCAAAAACATTCAGTACTTC. It is translated as CASSIGLGKNIQYF.

This clone was seen just once. J is TRBJ2-5 and V is TRBV5-5; D not certain. With 0 bases removed from V and 4 bases from J, the gap between germline ends came to 4 bases. Germline V CDR1 and CDR2: SGHKS, YYEKEE (reference sequence). The CDR3 covers 12 residues. CDR3 coding DNA: TGTGCCAGCAGCTTGGTGAGAGAGACCCAGTACTTC. Translated: CASSLVRETQYF.

This sequence joins TRBV13 and TRBJ2-7, with TRBD1 matching 7 bases. V lost 5 bases to trimming and J lost 0 bases; unmatched junction nucleotides: 16. The CDR3 is made up of 18 amino acids. Germline assignment: CDR1 PRHDT and CDR2 FYEKMQ (reference sequence). CDR3 in DNA: TGTGCCAGCAGCCCCGATTCGGCGACAGGGCTAAGCTCCTACGAGCAGTACTTC. As protein: CASSPDSATGLSSYEQYF.

The J gene is TRBJ2-7, the V gene TRBV2, with D perhaps TRBD2 (5 bases). Trimming stripped 4 bases from V and 6 bases from J, with 13 bases between. Germline CDR1 is SNHLY and CDR2 is FYNNEI. The CDR3 sequence is 13 residues long. CDR3 sequence: CASSAILRGEQYF. In DNA, the CDR3 is TGTGCCAGCAGTGCGATCCTTCGGGGCGAGCAGTACTTC.

The gene calls are TRBV5-1 and TRBJ2-7; D is uncertain. The V end was cut by 0 bases, the J end by 3 bases, with 13 bases between. The CDR3 loop spans 15 amino acids. CDR1 is SGHRS, CDR2 YFSETQ, per germline. CDR3 DNA sequence: TGCGCCAGCAGCTTGGTTCCCGGTAGGATCTACGAGCAGTACTTC. Its translation: CASSLVPGRIYEQYF. Combining the CDR3 with reference TRBV5-1 and TRBJ2-7 gives the whole variable domain KAGVTQTPRYLIKTRGQQVTLSCSPISGHRSVSWYQQTPGQGLQFLFEYFSETQRNKGNFPGRFSGRQFSNSRSEMNVSTLELGDSALYLCASSLVPGRIYEQYFGPGTRLTVT.

The V gene is TRBV10-1, the J gene TRBJ2-5; 7 bases map to TRBD1. The J call may not be correct, given that the DNA end is closer to TRBJ2-7. Germline loops: CDR1 WNHNN, CDR2 SYGVQD (reference sequence). The CDR3 runs 15 residues. The DNA for the CDR3 is TGCGCCAGCAGTCCAGGATGGGACAGCTCCTACGAGCAGTACTTC. Protein: CASSPGWDSSYEQYF.

The rearrangement uses TRBV5-1 and TRBJ2-5, with D perhaps TRBD1 (7 bases). This CDR3 is 14 amino acids long. CDR1 and CDR2 from the germline V gene are SGHRS and YFSETQ. Trimming shortened V by 3 bases and J by 5 bases, and 14 bases separated the two germline ends. Here the CDR3 reads CASSYGRGDETQYF. CDR3 in DNA: TGCGCCAGCAGCTACGGCAGGGGGGATGAGACCCAGTACTTC.

The chain combines TRBV4-3 with TRBJ2-2, with D hard to call. CDR1 and CDR2 (germline): LGHNA, YSLEER. V was cut by 3 bases and J by 4 bases, with 9 bases left in between. The CDR3 contains 14 residues. This CDR3 reads CASSHSGSTGELFF. The CDR3 DNA sequence: TGCGCCAGCAGCCATTCGGGTTCCACCGGGGAGCTGTTTTTT.

This clone has only one observation. The chain has TRBV11-3 and TRBJ2-1; D gene uncertain. Germline assignment: CDR1 SGHNT and CDR2 YENEEA. The V end lost 5 bases, the J end lost 0 bases, and 11 bases lay between the germline ends. CDR3 size: 15 residues. CDR3 amino acids: CASSVGRISYNEQFF. The CDR3 DNA reads as TGTGCCAGCAGCGTAGGACGGATCTCCTACAATGAGCAGTTCTTC.

This clone showed up just once. The chain has TRBV10-3 and TRBJ1-4, with D tentatively TRBD1 (5 bases). Trimming left V 0 bases short and J 13 bases short, with 9 bases between. Germline CDR1 reads ENHRY; CDR2 reads SYGVKD. This CDR3 contains 12 residues. The chain's CDR3 is CAISESGGGLFF. Here the CDR3 DNA reads TGTGCCATCAGTGAGTCCGGGGGTGGACTGTTTTTT.

This clone was seen a single time. The chain has TRBV19 and TRBJ2-7, with D unresolved. The CDR3 has 13 amino acids. Germline V gives CDR1 LNHDA, CDR2 SQIVND (reference sequence). V lost 4 bases, J lost 5 bases, and 12 bases lay in between. DNA of the CDR3: TGTGCCAGTAGTAATAGGTCCCCAGACGAGCAGTACTTC. Residues: CASSNRSPDEQYF. The whole variable domain, filled in from reference TRBV19 and TRBJ2-7, reads DGGITQSPKYLFRKEGQNVTLSCEQNLNHDAMYWYRQDPGQGLRLIYYSQIVNDFQKGDIAEGYSVSREKKESFPLTVTSAQKNPTAFYLCASSNRSPDEQYFGPGTRLTVT.

This chain connects TRBV7-8 to TRBJ2-3, with a weak D call TRBD1 (9 bases). V was clipped by 6 bases and J by 10 bases, with 32 bases between them. The CDR3 consists of 18 residues. CDR1 and CDR2 (germline): SGHVS, FQNEAQ. The CDR3: CASSWWAGTGPSGGSQYF. The CDR3 DNA sequence: TGTGCCAGCAGTTGGTGGGCTGGGACAGGGCCCTCGGGGGGGTCGCAGTATTTT.

The rearrangement uses TRBV9 and TRBJ2-1, with D unresolved. The V end was cut by 7 bases, the J end by 3 bases, with 14 bases between. CDR3 length equals 14 residues. Germline V gene data show CDR1 as SGDLS and CDR2 as YYNGEE. The CDR3 spells CASSTRALYNEQFF. As DNA, the CDR3 is TGTGCCAGCTCCACACGGGCACTCTACAATGAGCAGTTCTTC.

The rearrangement links TRBV2 to TRBJ2-5, with 14 nucleotides matching TRBD2. Per germline, CDR1 SNHLY and CDR2 FYNNEI. This CDR3 is 15 amino acids long. The trim removed 6 bases at V and 5 bases at J, leaving 5 bases unmatched. The CDR3 sequence is CASRMGLAGEETQYF. In DNA, the CDR3 is TGTGCCAGCAGGATGGGACTAGCGGGAGAGGAGACCCAGTACTTC.

The chain uses TRBV6-1 and TRBJ2-3; D uncertain. The ends were cut back, 10 bases at V and 5 bases at J, with 13 bases in the middle. This CDR3 has 12 residues. CDR1 and CDR2 from the germline V gene are MNHNS and SASEGT. CDR3 sequence: CATVTKRDTQYF. As DNA, the CDR3 is TGTGCCACCGTAACGAAGAGAGATACGCAGTATTTT.

The chain has TRBV29-1 and TRBJ2-7; D is perhaps TRBD2 (5 bases). The length of the CDR3 is 13 residues. The V gene lost 5 bases and the J gene lost 5 bases, with 16 bases spanning the gap. Germline lookup yields CDR1 SQVTM and CDR2 ANQGSEA. The CDR3 DNA follows: TGCAGCGTTTTGAAGAATCGGGGAGACGAGCAGTACTTC. Amino acid sequence: CSVLKNRGDEQYF.

Notes on this clone: Distinct nucleotide sequences in the sample also encode this CDR3. The chain joins TRBV28 to TRBJ2-7; D ambiguous. Trimming cost V 6 bases and J 2 bases, with 8 bases left between them. CDR1 is MDHEN, CDR2 SYDVKM, per germline. This CDR3 is 12 amino acids long. The CDR3 sequence is CASSLRPYEQYF. For the CDR3, the DNA is TGTGCCAGCAGCCTACGCCCCTACGAGCAGTACTTC.

Remarks on this clone: Other DNA sequences from this sample encode an identical CDR3 as well. V is TRBV29-1 and J is TRBJ2-1; TRBD1 matches 8 bases. CDR3 length: 14 residues. Losses at the gene ends were 6 bases for V and 3 bases for J; bases not matched to a gene: 7. The germline gives CDR1 SQVTM, CDR2 ANQGSEA. This CDR3 is CSVARDRGYNEQFF. In DNA, the CDR3 is TGCAGCGTCGCCCGAGACAGGGGCTACAATGAGCAGTTCTTC.